This T cell receptor (beta chain) was sequenced in a study of T cell responses to AZD1222 COVID-19 vaccine. Trimming removed 0 bases from V and 9 bases from J, with 11 bases in between. This CDR3 spans 13 amino acids. Looked up from germline, CDR1 is MGHRA and CDR2 is YSYEKL. The repertoire was sequenced with immunoSEQ multiplex PCR; TCRdb's copy has only in-frame clones and lacks some. The top ten hold about 5.8% of the sample, which has tens of thousands of clones, 75% to 85% seen once. The sequence was obtained from an adult in good health. The chain carries TRBV4-1 and TRBJ1-2; no firm D call. Sequenced here: peripheral blood, sampled on day 0 of AZD1222 vaccination. The CDR3 DNA reads as TGCGCCAGCAGCCAAGAAGCAGTTTCGAGCTACACCTTC. Encoded protein: CASSQEAVSSYTF.